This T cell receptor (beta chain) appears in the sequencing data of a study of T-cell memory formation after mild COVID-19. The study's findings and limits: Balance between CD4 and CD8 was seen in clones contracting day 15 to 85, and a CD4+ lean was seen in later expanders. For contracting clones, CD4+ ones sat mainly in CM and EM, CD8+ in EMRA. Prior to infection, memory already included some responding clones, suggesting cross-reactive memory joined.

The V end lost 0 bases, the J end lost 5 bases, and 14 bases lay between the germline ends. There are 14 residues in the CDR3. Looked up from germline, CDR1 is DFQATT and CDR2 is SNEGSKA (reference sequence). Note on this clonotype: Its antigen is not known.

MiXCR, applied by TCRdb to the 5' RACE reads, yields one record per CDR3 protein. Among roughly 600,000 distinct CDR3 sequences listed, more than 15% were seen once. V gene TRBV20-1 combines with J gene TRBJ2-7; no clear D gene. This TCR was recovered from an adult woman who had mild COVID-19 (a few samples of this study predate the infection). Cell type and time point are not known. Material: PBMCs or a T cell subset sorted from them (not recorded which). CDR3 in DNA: TGCAGTGCTAGAGATATGGGGAAGCGAGACGAGCAGTACTTC. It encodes CSARDMGKRDEQYF.